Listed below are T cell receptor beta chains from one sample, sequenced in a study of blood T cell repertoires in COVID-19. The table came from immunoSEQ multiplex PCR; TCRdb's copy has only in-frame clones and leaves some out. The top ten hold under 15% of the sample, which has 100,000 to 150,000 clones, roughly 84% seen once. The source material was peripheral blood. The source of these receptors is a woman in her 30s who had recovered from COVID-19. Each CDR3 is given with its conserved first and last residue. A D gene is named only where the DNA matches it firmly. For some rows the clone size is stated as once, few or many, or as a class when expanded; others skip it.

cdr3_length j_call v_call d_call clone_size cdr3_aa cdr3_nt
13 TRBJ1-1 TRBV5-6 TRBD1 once CASSLGQGSEAFF TGTGCCAGCAGCTTGGGACAGGGAAGCGAAGCTTTCTTT
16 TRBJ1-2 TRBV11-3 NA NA CASSLLPGSGIYGYTF TGTGCCAGCAGCTTACTTCCAGGGTCAGGGATTTATGGCTACACCTTC
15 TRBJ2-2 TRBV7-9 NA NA CASSLGVGSAGELFF TGTGCCAGCAGCTTAGGGGTGGGGAGCGCCGGGGAGCTGTTTTTT
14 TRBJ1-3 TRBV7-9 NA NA CASSSTDRGNTIYF TGTGCCAGCAGCTCCACAGACCGTGGAAACACCATATATTTT
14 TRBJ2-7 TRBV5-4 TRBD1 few CASSFQGVTYEQYF TGTGCCAGCAGCTTTCAGGGGGTAACCTACGAGCAGTACTTC
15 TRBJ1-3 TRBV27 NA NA CASPGKSDSGNTIYF TGTGCCAGCCCCGGGAAATCCGACTCTGGAAACACCATATATTTT
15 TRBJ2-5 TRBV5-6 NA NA CASSLRRDRSETQYF TGTGCCAGCAGCTTACGCAGGGATAGGTCAGAGACCCAGTACTTC
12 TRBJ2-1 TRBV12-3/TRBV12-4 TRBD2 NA CASNSIRGRLIF TGTGCCAGCAACTCCATTCGCGGGAGATTGATCTTC
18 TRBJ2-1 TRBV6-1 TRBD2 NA CASSEGLAGGPWDNEQFF TGTGCCAGCAGTGAAGGCCTAGCGGGAGGGCCTTGGGACAATGAGCAGTTCTTC
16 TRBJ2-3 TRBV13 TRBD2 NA CASSHRLAGGADTQYF TGTGCCAGCAGCCATAGACTAGCGGGAGGAGCAGATACGCAGTATTTT
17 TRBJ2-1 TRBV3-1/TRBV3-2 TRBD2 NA CASSQENLAGVGNEQFF TGTGCCAGCAGCCAAGAAAACCTAGCGGGAGTTGGCAATGAGCAGTTCTTC
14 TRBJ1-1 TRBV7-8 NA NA CASSFGQGNTEAFF TGTGCCAGCAGCTTCGGTCAGGGGAACACTGAAGCTTTCTTT
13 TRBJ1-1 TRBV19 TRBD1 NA CASSADRGAEAFF TGTGCCAGTAGTGCAGACAGGGGCGCTGAAGCTTTCTTT
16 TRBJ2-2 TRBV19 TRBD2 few CASSPGTSGGIGELFF TGTGCCAGTAGTCCCGGGACTAGCGGGGGCATCGGGGAGCTGTTTTTT
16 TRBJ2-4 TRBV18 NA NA CASSPQGGGAKNIQYF TGTGCCAGCTCACCGCAGGGTGGGGGGGCCAAAAACATTCAGTACTTC
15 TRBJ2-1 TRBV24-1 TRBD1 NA CATSDRGQGHNEQFF TGTGCCACCAGTGATAGGGGACAGGGTCATAATGAGCAGTTCTTC
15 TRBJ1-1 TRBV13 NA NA CASSLAQKLNTEAFF TGTGCCAGCAGCTTAGCACAGAAGCTGAACACTGAAGCTTTCTTT
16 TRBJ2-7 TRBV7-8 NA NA CASSLLSAGRPYEQYF TGTGCCAGCAGCTTACTGTCGGCTGGGAGGCCCTACGAGCAGTACTTC
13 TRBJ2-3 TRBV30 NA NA CAWSYRHADTQYF TGTGCCTGGAGTTACCGACATGCAGATACGCAGTATTTT
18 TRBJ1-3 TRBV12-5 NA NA CASGLPREDSRSGNTIYF TGTGCTAGTGGTTTGCCCCGAGAAGATTCACGTTCTGGAAACACCATATATTTT
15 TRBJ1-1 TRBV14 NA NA CASSQVNTMNTEAFF TGTGCCAGCAGCCAAGTAAATACTATGAACACTGAAGCTTTCTTT
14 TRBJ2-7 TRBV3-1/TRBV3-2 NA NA CASSPLRDSYEQYF TGTGCCAGCAGCCCCCTCCGGGACTCGTACGAGCAGTACTTC
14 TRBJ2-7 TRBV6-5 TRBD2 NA CASSWLAGVNEQYF TGTGCCAGCAGTTGGCTAGCGGGGGTCAACGAGCAGTACTTC
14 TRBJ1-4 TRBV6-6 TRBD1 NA CASSTQGAAEKLFF TGTGCCAGCAGCACCCAGGGGGCGGCTGAAAAACTGTTTTTT
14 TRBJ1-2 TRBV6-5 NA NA CASRRDTSPPRDTF TGTGCCAGCAGGCGTGATACATCACCACCTCGGGACACCTTC
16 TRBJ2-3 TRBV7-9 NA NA CASSSSYLSGTDTQYF TGTGCCAGCAGCTCTAGTTACCTGTCAGGGACAGATACGCAGTATTTT
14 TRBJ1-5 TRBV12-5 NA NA CASGPPAGLQPQHF TGTGCTAGTGGACCACCTGCGGGGCTTCAGCCCCAGCATTTT
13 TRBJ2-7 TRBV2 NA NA CASKTGTINEQYF TGTGCCAGCAAAACCGGGACAATAAACGAGCAGTACTTC
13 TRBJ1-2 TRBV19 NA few CASSTITNYGYTF TGTGCCAGTAGCACTATCACTAACTATGGCTACACCTTC